This T cell receptor (beta chain) was sequenced in a study of T-cell reconstitution after alpha-beta-depleted transplantation in children. Study conclusions and caveats: By one year post-transplant, T-cell counts and diversity largely arose from T cells that were newly produced. Certain patients had high TCRbeta diversity at day 60, and it came from recipient T cells and thymic progenitors that survived. Several hundred expanded graft clones reportedly gave rise to the alpha-beta T cells present about two months after transplant.

In its sample, this clonotype was seen many times. The antigen remains undetermined. Preparation of the TCRbeta library involved a method that used unique molecular identifiers. From the PCR reads, TCRdb called clonotypes with MiXCR, one entry per CDR3 protein. The repertoire holds 700,000 or so distinct CDR3 sequences, with about 12% as singletons. From germline, CDR1 is SGHRS and CDR2 YFSETQ. The CDR3 runs to 18 residues. V was pared by 2 bases and J by 0 bases, with 15 bases between. This clonotype was obtained from a girl aged 2 to 10 with congenital amegakaryocytic thrombocytopenia, due to receive a stem cell transplant. The rearrangement joins TRBV5-1 to TRBJ2-6; weak D call: TRBD1 (5 bases). Sequencing was performed on PBMCs, taken before TCRalphabeta/CD19-depleted stem cell transplant. CDR3 in amino acids: CASSFRASLSSGANVLTF. CDR3 nucleotide sequence: TGCGCCAGCAGCTTCAGGGCCTCACTCTCCTCTGGGGCCAACGTCCTGACTTTC.